A selection of T cell receptor beta chains follows, all from one sample in a study of beta chain features in type 1 diabetes. TCRdb's table, derived via immunoSEQ multiplex PCR, lists solely in-frame clones and lacks some. This sample yields hundreds of thousands of clones, of which over 8.5% are seen a single time; about 0.03% belongs to the top ten. Sequencing input: naive CD4+ T cells from blood. The origin of the receptors is a woman between 18 and 30 years old in good health. The CDR3 runs from the conserved cysteine through the conserved F or W. The order of the fields is J gene, V gene, clone size, D gene, CDR3 DNA, CDR3 protein. A D gene is named only where the DNA matches it firmly. Where a row states a size, it is once, few, many or the class of an expanded clone; other rows omit it.

>TRBJ2-7|TRBV18|-|-
TGTGCCAGCTCACCAGGCAGGTTCTACGAGCAGTACTTC
CASSPGRFYEQYF
>TRBJ2-5|TRBV7-2|many|TRBD1
TGTGCCAGCAGCTGGGGACAGGGCTGGATGGAGACCCAGTACTTC
CASSWGQGWMETQYF
>TRBJ2-1|TRBV27|few|TRBD2
TGTGCCAGCACCTTAGCGGGCCTTACCTACAATGAGCAGTTCTTC
CASTLAGLTYNEQFF
>TRBJ2-1|TRBV21-1|-|-
TGTGCCAGCAGCACAGGGGACGCCTACAATGAGCAGTTCTTC
CASSTGDAYNEQFF
>TRBJ1-2|TRBV10-2|few|-
TGCGCCAGCAGTGAGTCAAGGCAGGGGCGCAACTATGGCTACACCTTC
CASSESRQGRNYGYTF
>TRBJ2-1|TRBV5-4|few|-
TGTGCCAGCAGTATTTTAAATGAGCAGTTCTTC
CASSILNEQFF
>TRBJ2-7|TRBV6-6|few|-
TGTGCCAGCAGTTACCCCGGGGGATCGCCCTACGAGCAGTACTTC
CASSYPGGSPYEQYF
>TRBJ1-1|TRBV6-5|-|TRBD1
TGTGCCAGCAGTTTACGACAGGGGGGAACTGAAGCTTTCTTT
CASSLRQGGTEAFF
>TRBJ1-2|TRBV10-3|-|-
TGTGCCATCAGTGAGTCGAGAGACTATGGCTACACCTTC
CAISESRDYGYTF
>TRBJ2-3|TRBV7-7|-|TRBD1
TGTGCTAGCAGCTTGGGACAGGGCACAGATACGCAGTATTTT
CASSLGQGTDTQYF
>TRBJ2-3|TRBV7-9|-|-
TGTGCCAGCAACGATAGGGCGGGGGATACGCAGTATTTT
CASNDRAGDTQYF
>TRBJ2-1|TRBV5-1|-|TRBD2
TGCGCCAGCAGCTCAAGGACTAGCGGAGGTGGGAATGAGCAGTTCTTC
CASSSRTSGGGNEQFF
>TRBJ2-1|TRBV25-1|few|TRBD1
TGTGCCAGCGAAACAAGGCAGGGGGCTAGGAATGAGCAGTTCTTC
CASETRQGARNEQFF
>TRBJ2-3|TRBV6-1|-|-
TGTGCCAGCAGTGAAGGAGGGTCCCCAGATACGCAGTATTTT
CASSEGGSPDTQYF
>TRBJ1-2|TRBV5-1|-|TRBD1
TGCGCCAGCAGCTTGACAGGGGACTATGGCTACACCTTC
CASSLTGDYGYTF
>TRBJ2-7|TRBV6-4|-|TRBD1
TGTGCCAGCATGTGGGACAGGATCCACGAGCAGTACTTC
CASMWDRIHEQYF
>TRBJ2-3|TRBV5-1|few|-
TGCGCCAGCAGCTTAACTACGGCGGATACGCAGTATTTT
CASSLTTADTQYF
>TRBJ2-7|TRBV5-1|few|TRBD1
TGCGCCAGCAGCGGGATACGGGACAGGTCTTCCTACGAGCAGTACTTC
CASSGIRDRSSYEQYF
>TRBJ2-7|TRBV4-1|few|TRBD1
TGCGCCAGCAGCCAGAGACAGGGGCCTTACGAGCAGTACTTC
CASSQRQGPYEQYF
>TRBJ2-7|TRBV29-1|many|TRBD1
TGCAGCGCCACTGGGACAGCTGGCTCCTACGAGCAGTACTTC
CSATGTAGSYEQYF